This T cell receptor beta chain comes out of a study of blood T cells in healthy people across ages (dated by TCRdb to between 2014 and 2017). Concerning the study at large: Template switching captured roughly one uniquely barcoded TCR beta cDNA molecule per two T cells in model experiments. Age-related changes in TCR beta repertoire diversity were measured in the study by deep sequencing normalized with unique cDNA molecular identifiers. Four age groups were formed from the donors: young (average approximately 15 years), middle-aged (more than 35), aged (under 70) and long-lived (82). To avoid experimental bias, donors of different ages were spread randomly across the sequencing lanes. Two additional independent replicas of 1 million unique cDNA reads from the same blood draw were analyzed for two donors (one aged 18 to 30 and one aged 80 or older). Here is what the overall study found, with its caveats: Because donor CMV infection status was unknown, age-related changes in expanded clonotypes were potentially confounded. Observed TCR beta diversity per million T cells fell roughly linearly with age, and a significant reduction was already apparent by age roughly 40. Estimates of total diversity from one million sequenced T cells were regarded as lower bounds and underestimates. Conclusive comparison of naive and antigen-experienced compartments was prevented by the profiling of bulk unsorted PBMCs. There was a strong correlation between observed TCR beta diversity and the percentage of naive T cells measured by flow cytometry. The long-lived group showed more naive CD4+ T cells, fewer expanded clones and increased TCR diversity than the aged group, suggesting age selection.

Via the germline V gene (reference sequence), CDR1 is MNHEY and CDR2 SMNVEV. Inclusive of the bounding cysteine and phenylalanine, the CDR3 is 14 residues long. Only the CDR3 DNA is retained, 42 bases long and in frame from the first base. Between the V and J ends, shortened by 10 bases and 0 bases respectively, the junction contains 10 bases. To note about this clonotype: Its antigen remains unidentified. Given a much more abundant clone one base away, this may be a read error.

The library relied on 5' RACE. TCRdb shows the sequencer as Illumina HiSeq 2500. A second about 7 to 12 cycle PCR used a sample-barcoded 5' primer and a J-beta primer mix. A template-switch 5' adaptor carrying 12 random nucleotides introduced a unique molecular identifier onto each TCR beta cDNA molecule. Each sample yielded at least 2.5 million CDR3-containing paired-end reads. The Mint cDNA synthesis kit, primed by a TRBC-specific oligonucleotide, was used to synthesize first-strand cDNA from all RNA. Following uracil-DNA glycosylase treatment, all cDNA underwent a first 18-cycle PCR with the universal primers M1SS and BC2_uni_R. From the authors' description of their analysis: Normalization of each sample was performed by random selection of 1 million high-quality reads, each carrying a distinct molecular identifier. Instead of being binned into consensus sequences, reads with shared molecular identifiers were discarded. MiTCR, set to a Q25 quality threshold and the strictest error-elimination algorithm, was used for CDR3 identification, clonotype clustering and error correction. Lower-bound total TCR beta diversity was estimated with a nonparametric unseen species model using Euler transformation. Using fastp trimming at Q25 and MiXCR clonotype assembly, TCRdb reanalyzed the public sequencing data and kept in-frame beta chains. Under each unique CDR3 protein, matching rows form one entry showing the most common genes and DNA. TCRdb's processing, not the authors' own work, is the source of the V and J calls. In all, the sample holds 1.5 million to 2 million distinct CDR3 sequences, and 28% of those were seen once. Jointly, the top ten make up 6.5% to 8.5% of the sample.

Systemically healthy Caucasian individuals from Russia, 35 to 50 in total and aged about 6 to 100 years, were included as donors. Around 10 milliliters of peripheral blood were collected from each donor into EDTA-treated Vacutainer tubes. PBMCs were isolated by Ficoll-Paque density-gradient centrifugation, with at least 6 million obtained per sample. Total RNA, at least 6 micrograms per sample, was extracted from PBMCs with Trizol reagent. For every donor, flow cytometry on a PBMC aliquot measured the percentage of naive CD45RAhigh/CD27high T cells. The clonotype was recovered from a woman aged 25 to 39 in good health. The specimen sequenced was blood. The chain is assembled from TRBV27 and TRBJ1-6; tentative D gene TRBD1, with 5 bases matching. The DNA sequence reads TGTGCCACCAGAGACAGCTCCTATAATTCACCCCTCCACTTT. This translates into CATRDSSYNSPLHF.